The 22 T cell receptor beta chains in this list originate from one sample, sequenced in a study of blood T cells in healthy people across ages. With a J-beta primer mix and a sample-barcoded 5' primer, a second PCR ran about 7 to 12 cycles. Each CDR3 protein is one row after TCRdb ran MiXCR on the 5' RACE reads. The table includes 600,000 to 1,000,000 distinct CDR3 sequences, roughly 25% detected once. This same sample was also taken into another study, of T cells of mothers and their children.

Sequencing input: blood. These receptors came from a boy aged 5-17 years in good health.

Details on this clonotype: At one boundary the junction diverges from the germline segment, which might be a read error. The chain is built from TRBV7-2 and TRBJ2-3, with TRBD2 as a possible D gene (6 bases). The CDR3 is 16 amino acids. Germline CDR1 SGHTA, CDR2 FQGNSA. CDR3 sequence (DNA): TGTGCCAGCAACTTACCCTCTGGGGGGACTACAGATACGCAGTATTTT. It encodes CASNLPSGGTTDTQYF.

This clonotype was seen only a few times. The J gene is TRBJ2-7, the V gene TRBV14; 7 bases line up with TRBD2. Per the germline V gene, CDR1 is SGHDN and CDR2 is FVKESK. The CDR3 is 14 amino acids. The V segment lost 4 bases and the J segment 3 bases; nucleotides outside the gene matches: 6. CDR3 in DNA: TGTGCCAGCAGCCCCGGGACTACACTCTACGAGCAGTACTTC. Translated, it gives CASSPGTTLYEQYF.

V gene TRBV12-3 or TRBV12-4 combines with J gene TRBJ2-5, with D unresolved. The CDR3 runs to 16 residues. V lost 5 bases, J lost 5 bases, and 21 bases lay in between. CDR3 in DNA: TGTGCCAGCAGTGGCCCCCGGACCCAGTTGGGCGAGACCCAGTACTTC. It translates to CASSGPRTQLGETQYF.

The chain carries TRBV2 and TRBJ2-5, with D hard to call. V lost 4 bases, J lost 4 bases, and 16 bases lay in between. The CDR3 contains 15 residues. Germline V gene sequence: CDR1 SNHLY, CDR2 FYNNEI. CDR3 sequence (DNA): TGTGCCAGCAGTGGCGTTCGTGGTCCGCGAGAGACCCAGTACTTC. Amino acid sequence: CASSGVRGPRETQYF.

This clonotype appeared a few times. The V gene is TRBV12-3 or TRBV12-4, the J gene TRBJ1-1, with 8 positions matching TRBD1. CDR3 length: 16 residues. V was clipped by 6 bases and J by 2 bases; unmatched bases: 11. The DNA for the CDR3 is TGTGCCAGCAGCCCAATGGGGGGACAGGTTAACACTGAAGCTTTCTTT. Its protein is CASSPMGGQVNTEAFF.

This clonotype was detected a few times. The V gene is TRBV14, the J gene TRBJ2-7; tentatively, D is TRBD1 or TRBD2 (5 bases each). Germline-derived CDR1 and CDR2 are SGHDN and FVKESK. CDR3 length equals 17 residues. V was trimmed by 4 bases and J by 10 bases, leaving 29 bases between them. CDR3 coding DNA: TGTGCCAGCAGCCCGGATGTCACGGCGGAAAAGGGGAGCGAACAGTACTTC. The encoded protein is CASSPDVTAEKGSEQYF.

The genes are TRBV28 and TRBJ1-5; D possibly corresponds to TRBD1 (5 bases). This CDR3 spans 16 amino acids. Germline-derived CDR1 and CDR2 are MDHEN and SYDVKM. Trimming took 5 bases from V and 5 from J, leaving 19 bases between them. The CDR3 region is CASSRPFLGRDQPQHF. CDR3 in DNA: TGTGCCAGCAGTCGGCCCTTTTTGGGGCGGGATCAGCCCCAGCATTTT.

This chain uses TRBV20-1 with TRBJ2-7; D is uncertain. Trimming cost V 2 bases and J 5 bases, with 10 bases left between them. Germline values: CDR1 DFQATT, CDR2 SNEGSKA (reference sequence). The CDR3 is made up of 12 amino acids. CDR3 protein: CSARLGINEQYF. As DNA, the CDR3 is TGCAGTGCTAGACTTGGGATCAACGAGCAGTACTTC.

This chain links TRBV7-9 with TRBJ2-1, with D unresolved. Trimming took off 6 bases at V and 4 bases at J, with 13 bases between the two ends. The CDR3 has 14 residues. Germline lookup yields CDR1 SEHNR and CDR2 FQNEAQ (reference sequence). CDR3 residues: CASSPLSEYNEQFF. The CDR3 DNA reads as TGTGCCAGCAGTCCCCTCAGCGAGTACAATGAGCAGTTCTTC. Full variable domain (remainder filled in from reference TRBV7-9 and TRBJ2-1): DTGVSQNPRHKITKRGQNVTFRCDPISEHNRLYWYRQTLGQGPEFLTYFQNEAQLEKSRLLSDRFSAERPKGSFSTLEIQRTEQGDSAMYLCASSPLSEYNEQFFGPGTRLTVL.

This clonotype was observed once. The rearrangement uses TRBV27 and TRBJ2-1, with D unclear. V was trimmed by 8 bases and J by 9 bases, leaving 8 bases between them. Germline CDR1 is MNHEY and CDR2 is SMNVEV (reference sequence). The CDR3 loop spans 10 amino acids. The CDR3 protein is CASGNSEQFF. As DNA, the CDR3 is TGTGCCAGCGGAAACAGTGAGCAGTTCTTC.

The chain is built from TRBV12-3 or TRBV12-4 and TRBJ1-4, with D uncertain. Trimming cost V 3 bases and J 9 bases, with 5 bases left between them. The CDR3 sequence is 11 residues long. The CDR3 is CASSLNQKLFF. CDR3 nucleotide sequence: TGTGCCAGCAGTTTGAACCAAAAACTGTTTTTT.

This clonotype was counted many times. Possible read error: a much larger clone is one base away. The chain uses TRBV6-5 and TRBJ2-3; TRBD2 agrees at 11 bases. V was clipped by 6 bases and J by 1 base; unmatched bases: 3. Germline V gene sequence: CDR1 MNHEY, CDR2 SVGAGI. CDR3 length: 15 amino acids. The CDR3 DNA reads as TGTGCCAGCAGGATGGGACTAGCGGGCACAGATACGCAGTATTTT. This encodes CASRMGLAGTDTQYF.

The table lists this clonotype with a few counts. This chain connects TRBV3-1 to TRBJ1-2, with D unclear. The CDR3 covers 14 residues. The V gene's germline CDR1 is LGHDT and CDR2 YNNKEL (reference sequence). The V end lost 2 bases, the J end lost 6 bases, and 13 bases lay between the germline ends. The CDR3 DNA reads TGTGCCAGCAGCCAAAGTTTGCTATTTCATGGCTACACCTTC. Residues: CASSQSLLFHGYTF.

The genes are TRBV7-9 and TRBJ2-7; 8 bases fit TRBD1. Germline V CDR1 and CDR2: SEHNR, FQNEAQ (reference sequence). CDR3 size: 15 residues. J gave up 4 bases and V 1 base, and 6 bases lay outside the gene matches. CDR3 protein: CASSLEADRVYEQYF. The CDR3, as DNA: TGTGCCAGCAGCTTAGAGGCGGACAGGGTGTACGAGCAGTACTTC. The whole variable domain, filled in from reference TRBV7-9 and TRBJ2-7, reads DTGVSQNPRHKITKRGQNVTFRCDPISEHNRLYWYRQTLGQGPEFLTYFQNEAQLEKSRLLSDRFSAERPKGSFSTLEIQRTEQGDSAMYLCASSLEADRVYEQYFGPGTRLTVT.

This clonotype has only a few counts. The rearrangement uses TRBV12-3 or TRBV12-4 and TRBJ2-4; D possibly corresponds to TRBD2 (6 bases). V lost 4 bases to trimming and J lost 7 bases, with 11 bases between them. The CDR3 has 13 amino acids. The DNA of the CDR3 is TGTGCCAGCAGTTCGGACTATACCAACATTCAGTACTTC. It specifies CASSSDYTNIQYF.

The chain couples TRBV29-1 to TRBJ1-4; tentatively, D is TRBD1 (5 bases). CDR3 length equals 13 residues. V was clipped by 4 bases and J by 3 bases, with 9 bases between them. Germline V CDR1 and CDR2: SQVTM, ANQGSEA. CDR3 sequence: CSVGRGPNEKLFF. In nucleotides, the CDR3 is TGCAGCGTTGGACGGGGACCTAATGAAAAACTGTTTTTT. Variable domain in full (rest from reference TRBV29-1 and TRBJ1-4): SAVISQKPSRDICQRGTSLTIQCQVDSQVTMMFWYRQQPGQSLTLIATANQGSEATYESGFVIDKFPISRPNLTFSTLTVSNMSPEDSSIYLCSVGRGPNEKLFFGSGTQLSVL.

This clonotype was detected a few times. For the CDR3, the DNA is TGCGCCAGCAGCCAAGGTGGGGGGGAGTACTATAATTCACCCCTCCACTTT. Translating gives CASSQGGGEYYNSPLHF. The chain joins TRBV4-3 to TRBJ1-6, with a possible D match to TRBD1 (5 bases). The CDR3 length is 17 residues. The germline CDR1 and CDR2 sequences are LGHNA and YSLEER. The ends were cut back, 1 base at V and 3 bases at J, with 13 bases in the middle.

V and J are TRBV7-8 and TRBJ2-7; 10 bases match TRBD1. This CDR3 spans 16 amino acids. V was clipped by 5 bases and J by 5 bases; unmatched bases: 12. Germline V gives CDR1 SGHVS, CDR2 FQNEAQ. The CDR3 reads CASSPGAGTGADEQYF. CDR3 bases: TGTGCCAGCAGCCCAGGGGCCGGGACAGGGGCCGACGAGCAGTACTTC.

This clonotype was seen a few times. The chain uses TRBV4-2 and TRBJ2-3; 12 bases agree with TRBD2. V was clipped by 2 bases and J by 4 bases; unmatched bases: 16. Germline values: CDR1 LGHNA, CDR2 YNFKEQ. This CDR3 comprises 20 residues. CDR3 bases: TGTGCCAGCAGCCAAATGAGGAGACTAGCGGGAGATTCGGGCGCAGATACGCAGTATTTT. Protein product: CASSQMRRLAGDSGADTQYF.

The chain links TRBV29-1 to TRBJ1-4; D is unclear. The ends were cut back, 5 bases at V and 5 bases at J, with 12 bases in the middle. This CDR3 is built from 13 residues. CDR1 is SQVTM, CDR2 ANQGSEA, per germline. The CDR3 here is CSVWALSNEKLFF. Here the CDR3 DNA reads TGCAGCGTTTGGGCCCTCTCCAATGAAAAACTGTTTTTT.

The sample holds a few counts of this clonotype. J is TRBJ2-5 and V is TRBV27; 10 nucleotides line up with TRBD2. The J call is in doubt because the DNA end fits TRBJ2-1 better. Per germline, CDR1 MNHEY and CDR2 SMNVEV (reference sequence). The CDR3 is 16 residues long. In DNA, the CDR3 is TGTGCCAGCAGTACACTAGGACTAGCGGAATACAATGAGCAGTTCTTC. Translated: CASSTLGLAEYNEQFF.

There are a few counts of this clonotype. The chain links TRBV7-9 to TRBJ1-5; D gene unclear. The CDR3 extends over 13 amino acids. Germline CDR1 reads SEHNR; CDR2 reads FQNEAQ (reference sequence). Trimming cost V 5 bases and J 6 bases, with 11 bases left between them. The CDR3 region has the DNA TGTGCCAGCAGCCCAGACTCTGGTCAGCCCCAGCATTTT. This sequence encodes CASSPDSGQPQHF. Based on the CDR3 plus reference TRBV7-9 and TRBJ1-5, the full variable domain is DTGVSQNPRHKITKRGQNVTFRCDPISEHNRLYWYRQTLGQGPEFLTYFQNEAQLEKSRLLSDRFSAERPKGSFSTLEIQRTEQGDSAMYLCASSPDSGQPQHFGDGTRLSIL.